Only a few counts were recorded for the clone carrying this T cell receptor (beta chain). The data derive from a study of human T cells and chemical hapten exposure. This CDR3 comprises 14 residues. CDR1 SEHNR and CDR2 FQNEAQ come from the germline V gene (reference sequence). With 5 bases clipped from V and 3 bases from J, the junction kept 5 bases outside the gene matches. The time point: healthy volunteer bleed at 6 weeks. RNA extraction used unfractionated whole blood as the source of total RNA. The library put unique molecular identifiers onto individual cDNA molecules. TCRdb reanalysed the RACE reads using MiXCR and keeps one entry per CDR3 protein. This table holds about 77,000 distinct CDR3 sequences, 8.6% found once.

J is TRBJ2-7 and V is TRBV7-9; 9 positions agree with TRBD1. The receptor's source is a female donor in good health. Some clones in this sample may be carry-over from other donors' samples. Sequenced input: whole blood. CDR3 nucleotide sequence: TGTGCCAGCAGCCTGACAGGGGGGAGCTACGAGCAGTACTTC. Protein product: CASSLTGGSYEQYF.